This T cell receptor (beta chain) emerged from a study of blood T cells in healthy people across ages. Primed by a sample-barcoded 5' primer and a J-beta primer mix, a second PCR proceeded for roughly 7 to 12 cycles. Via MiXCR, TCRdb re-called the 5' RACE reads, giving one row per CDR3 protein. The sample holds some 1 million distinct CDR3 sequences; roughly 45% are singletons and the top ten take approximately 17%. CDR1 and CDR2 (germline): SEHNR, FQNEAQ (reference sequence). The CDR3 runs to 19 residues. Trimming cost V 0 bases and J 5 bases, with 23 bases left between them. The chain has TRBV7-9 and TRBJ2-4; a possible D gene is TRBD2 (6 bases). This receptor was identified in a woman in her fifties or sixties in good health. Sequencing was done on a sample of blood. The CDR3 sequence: CASSLARIGAGLVQNIQYF. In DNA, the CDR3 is TGTGCCAGCAGCTTAGCGCGGATTGGGGCGGGGTTAGTCCAAAACATTCAGTACTTC.